What follows describes a single TCR beta chain. Its antigen is not identified. The V end lost 6 bases, the J end lost 1 base, and 13 bases lay between the germline ends. Germline V gene data show CDR1 as SQVTM and CDR2 as ANQGSEA. This CDR3 is 14 amino acids long. The sort gate was single viable CD3+CD4+CD8-CD45RO+ cells for memory CD4+ T cells. Donors' CMV status reflects serum IgG against pp150, pp28, p38, p52. The source of the sample is a study of memory CD4+ T cells and cytomegalovirus serostatus. Whole-study context: Donors were healthy Belgian adults, some 10 CMV seropositive and fewer than 30 seronegative. Findings and limits, study-wide: The CMV-associated TCR signature appears largely within the CD4+ memory repertoire.

Data came from immunoSEQ multiplex PCR; TCRdb stores just in-frame clones and leaves some out. The sample consists of approximately 61,000 clones, roughly 75% of them appearing once. The specimen was memory CD4+ T cells from blood. The chain joins TRBV29-1 to TRBJ1-5, with unresolved D. This sequence originates from an adult in good health and CMV-seronegative. Some clones in this sample may be carry-over from other donors' samples. The CDR3 loop is CSVAAGGSNQPQHF. The CDR3, as DNA: TGCAGCGTAGCTGCTGGTGGGAGCAATCAGCCCCAGCATTTT.